This passage covers 18 T cell receptor beta chains from one sample sequenced in a study of CD8+ T cells in alopecia areata. RNA, once extracted, was reverse transcribed into cDNA for use as the sequencing template. TCRdb keeps only in-frame clones here, not all; method: immunoSEQ multiplex PCR. Of 150,000 or so clones detected, 80% to 90% appear once; the ten largest clones hold around 15%. The specimen was CD8+ T cells sorted from blood, collected at week 0. Receptors originate from a human donor with alopecia areata.

The chain has TRBV6-4 and TRBJ2-1; weak D call: TRBD1 (6 bases). The germline V gene encodes CDR1 MRHNA and CDR2 SNTAGT. The CDR3 has 15 residues. V lost 0 bases and J 8 bases, leaving 14 bases between the germline ends. The CDR3 DNA is TGTGCCAGCAGTGACTCTCCAGGGGCAGGAGATGAGCAGTTCTTC. Residues: CASSDSPGAGDEQFF.

The J gene is TRBJ1-3, the V gene TRBV29-1; TRBD1 matches at 12 bases. With 1 base clipped from V and 4 bases from J, the junction kept 8 bases outside the gene matches. The V gene's germline CDR1 is SQVTM and CDR2 ANQGSEA. This CDR3 region has 17 residues. The CDR3 nucleotides read TGCAGCGTTGAAGTAAAGGGACAGGGGGCATTCGGAAACACCATATATTTT. Translation gives CSVEVKGQGAFGNTIYF.

CDR3 in amino acids: CASSGPSGGAYEQYF. For the CDR3, the DNA is TGTGCCAGCAGTGGCCCTAGCGGGGGTGCCTACGAGCAGTACTTC. J is TRBJ2-7 and V is TRBV2, with 10 bases fitting TRBD2. V shed 4 bases, J shed 2 bases, and the junction held 5 bases outside the gene matches. Germline V gene data show CDR1 as SNHLY and CDR2 as FYNNEI. The CDR3 consists of 15 residues. Supplemented by reference TRBV2 and TRBJ2-7, the full variable domain reads EPEVTQTPSHQVTQMGQEVILRCVPISNHLYFYWYRQILGQKVEFLVSFYNNEISEKSEIFDDQFSVERPDGSNFTLKIRSTKLEDSAMYFCASSGPSGGAYEQYFGPGTRLTVT.

The rearrangement links TRBV21-1 to TRBJ2-7. TRBV21-1 is a listed pseudogene. The CDR3 length is 12 residues. The CDR3 DNA is TGTGCCAGCAGCAAAGGGTCCTACGAGCAGTACTTC. Translating gives CASSKGSYEQYF.

V and J are TRBV29-1 and TRBJ2-7; TRBD1 might be the D (6 bases). CDR3 length equals 12 residues. Germline V gene data show CDR1 as SQVTM and CDR2 as ANQGSEA. Trimming took 0 bases from V and 6 from J, leaving 9 bases between them. The CDR3 is CSVEDQGCEQYF. CDR3 bases: TGCAGCGTTGAAGATCAGGGGTGCGAGCAGTACTTC.

V and J are TRBV27 and TRBJ2-1; tentative D call: TRBD1 (5 bases). The CDR3 length is 13 residues. The V end lost 2 bases, the J end lost 6 bases, and 8 bases lay between the germline ends. The V gene's germline CDR1 is MNHEY and CDR2 SMNVEV (reference sequence). DNA for the CDR3: TGTGCCAGCAGTTTAAGGGGCCGCAATGAGCAGTTCTTC. Translated, it gives CASSLRGRNEQFF.

This clone turned up a few times. V gene TRBV27 combines with J gene TRBJ2-7; D is perhaps TRBD1 (6 bases). Looked up from germline, CDR1 is MNHEY and CDR2 is SMNVEV (reference sequence). CDR3 length equals 14 residues. Trimming stripped 5 bases from V and 6 bases from J, with 17 bases between. CDR3 sequence reads: CASSHTGFGAEQYF. CDR3 bases: TGTGCCAGCAGTCATACAGGGTTCGGGGCCGAGCAGTACTTC.

This clone occurred a few times. The chain links TRBV7-9 to TRBJ2-5; 10 bases map to TRBD1. The CDR3 covers 17 residues. Germline V gene sequence: CDR1 SEHNR, CDR2 FQNEAQ (reference sequence). Losses at the gene ends were 6 bases for V and 4 bases for J; bases not matched to a gene: 14. In DNA, the CDR3 is TGTGCCAGCAGAGAGATCTCCGGGACAGGGGATATAGAGACCCAGTACTTC. This translates into CASREISGTGDIETQYF. Filled out from reference TRBV7-9 and TRBJ2-5, the complete variable domain reads DTGVSQNPRHKITKRGQNVTFRCDPISEHNRLYWYRQTLGQGPEFLTYFQNEAQLEKSRLLSDRFSAERPKGSFSTLEIQRTEQGDSAMYLCASREISGTGDIETQYFGPGTRLLVL.

V is TRBV27 and J is TRBJ1-1; D gene ambiguous. CDR1 and CDR2 (germline): MNHEY, SMNVEV (reference sequence). This CDR3 has 10 residues. Here the CDR3 DNA reads TGTGCGGCCGGGAACACTGAAGCTTTCTTT. Protein product: CAAGNTEAFF.

The chain joins TRBV9 to TRBJ1-1; D might be TRBD1 (5 bases). Trimming removed 3 bases at V and 7 bases at J, with 7 bases between. The CDR3 totals 11 residues. In germline, CDR1 is SGDLS, CDR2 YYNGEE. The CDR3 bases are TGTGCCAGCAGCGGGGGACTTGAAGCTTTCTTT. Translation: CASSGGLEAFF.

V is TRBV30 and J is TRBJ1-5, with D possibly being TRBD1 (6 bases). Germline V gene lookup returns CDR1 GTSNPN and CDR2 SVGIG (reference sequence). This CDR3 spans 14 amino acids. Trimming removed 3 bases at V and 11 bases at J, with 20 bases between. The DNA of the CDR3 is TGTGCCTGGAGCTCCGGAGGGGGGGCCGAGGCCCAGCATTTT. Translation gives CAWSSGGGAEAQHF.

The chain uses TRBV13 and TRBJ2-1, with D hard to call. Deletions cut 5 bases from V and 6 bases from J, with 11 bases between. Germline lookup yields CDR1 PRHDT and CDR2 FYEKMQ (reference sequence). CDR3 size: 13 residues. The CDR3, as DNA: TGTGCCAGCAGCCCGACTCCCGGCAATGAGCAGTTCTTC. Translated: CASSPTPGNEQFF.

J is TRBJ2-3 and V is TRBV10-2, with a weak D call TRBD1 (6 bases). The V and J ends lost 2 bases and 3 bases respectively, with 12 bases between them. The CDR3 runs to 15 residues. The germline V gene has CDR1 WSHSY and CDR2 SAAADI. The CDR3 reads CASSENRVGTDTQYF. The CDR3 DNA reads TGCGCCAGCAGTGAGAACAGGGTTGGGACAGATACGCAGTATTTT.

The V and J genes are TRBV19 and TRBJ1-2; 9 nucleotides align to TRBD1. Unmatched junction bases numbered 2, after V lost 4 bases and J lost 2 bases. This CDR3 contains 14 residues. CDR1 LNHDA and CDR2 SQIVND come from the germline V gene (reference sequence). CDR3 residues: CASSRGQGNYGYTF. In nucleotides, the CDR3 is TGTGCCAGTAGTAGAGGACAGGGGAACTATGGCTACACCTTC. Combining the CDR3 with reference TRBV19 and TRBJ1-2 gives the whole variable domain DGGITQSPKYLFRKEGQNVTLSCEQNLNHDAMYWYRQDPGQGLRLIYYSQIVNDFQKGDIAEGYSVSREKKESFPLTVTSAQKNPTAFYLCASSRGQGNYGYTFGSGTRLTVV.

The V and J genes are TRBV29-1 and TRBJ2-7; 8 bases are a match to TRBD2. The CDR3 loop spans 13 amino acids. Germline CDR1 and CDR2: SQVTM and ANQGSEA. V lost 6 bases to trimming and J lost 5 bases; unmatched junction nucleotides: 9. The CDR3: CSVRGGARNEQYF. The DNA for the CDR3 is TGCAGCGTCCGGGGGGGGGCGCGGAACGAGCAGTACTTC.

The chain carries TRBV5-1 and TRBJ2-7; D gene unclear. Germline V gene data show CDR1 as SGHRS and CDR2 as YFSETQ. Trimming pared 2 bases from V and 5 bases from J, leaving 11 bases between. This CDR3 region has 13 residues. The CDR3 region is CASSFEPLNEQYF. The CDR3 region has the DNA TGCGCCAGCAGCTTTGAACCGCTCAACGAGCAGTACTTC. Variable domain in full (rest from reference TRBV5-1 and TRBJ2-7): KAGVTQTPRYLIKTRGQQVTLSCSPISGHRSVSWYQQTPGQGLQFLFEYFSETQRNKGNFPGRFSGRQFSNSRSEMNVSTLELGDSALYLCASSFEPLNEQYFGPGTRLTVT.

The J gene is TRBJ2-7, the V gene TRBV29-1, with D tentatively TRBD1 (5 bases). The V end lost 4 bases, the J end lost 7 bases, and 14 bases lay between the germline ends. The length of the CDR3 is 12 residues. The germline CDR1 and CDR2 sequences are SQVTM and ANQGSEA. The CDR3, as DNA: TGCAGCGTTGTTTTCGGTCCAGGGGAGCAGTACTTC. Amino acids: CSVVFGPGEQYF.

The chain joins TRBV5-8 to TRBJ2-7, with 9 bases lining up with TRBD1. The V and J ends lost 0 bases and 5 bases, in that order; junction bases with no gene match: 6. The CDR3 is made up of 15 amino acids. In germline, CDR1 is SGHTS, CDR2 YDEGEE. The CDR3: CASSLVGQGVHEQYF. CDR3 DNA sequence: TGTGCCAGCAGCTTGGTGGGACAGGGCGTCCACGAGCAGTACTTC. Together with reference TRBV5-8 and TRBJ2-7, the CDR3 gives the full variable domain: EAGVTQSPTHLIKTRGQQATLRCSPISGHTSVYWYQQALGLGLQFLLWYDEGEERNRGNFPPRFSGRQFPNYSSELNVNALELEDSALYLCASSLVGQGVHEQYFGPGTRLTVT.